The sequence of this T cell receptor beta chain was determined in a study of shared clonotypes between healthy human individuals. CDR3 length: 14 amino acids. Losses at the gene ends were 4 bases for V and 6 bases for J; bases not matched to a gene: 7. Germline V lookup: CDR1 SGHNT, CDR2 YYREEE (reference sequence). Naive CD8 isolation took CD45RO-negative cells positively selected for CCR7 and excluded terminally differentiated effector memory CD45RA+ cells. Recent vaccinations or acute infections were absent in the healthy HIV-negative adult donors. Genomic DNA of every subset was divided equally among multiple immunoSEQ plates. Libraries were prepared by immunoSEQ multiplex PCR; TCRdb keeps only in-frame clonotypes and omits some of them. The table has 1.5 million to 2.5 million clones, roughly 95% seen once.

The specimen sequenced was naive CD8+ T cells sorted from blood. V and J are TRBV5-4 and TRBJ1-1; 9 nucleotides agree with TRBD1. This sequence was found in a man between 18 and 29 years old in good health. The chain's CDR3 is CASSRDRVPSEAFF. CDR3 in DNA: TGTGCCAGCAGCCGGGACAGGGTTCCGTCTGAAGCTTTCTTT.